The 7 T cell receptor beta chains reported below all come from one sample, sequenced in a study of T cell repertoires in cytomegalovirus infection. Using its own MiXCR run on the reads, TCRdb lists one record per CDR3 protein. Among about 310,000 distinct CDR3 sequences listed, 15% to 20% were seen once. Source material: PBMCs. Receptors originate from a human donor in good health (CMV status not recorded). Some clones in this sample may be carry-over from other donors' samples.

This clonotype was seen ten or more times. This chain connects TRBV12-3 or TRBV12-4 to TRBJ1-5; TRBD1 agrees at 7 bases. Trimming at V came to 3 bases and at J to 10 bases, leaving 6 bases not matched to a gene. The CDR3 has 13 amino acids. The CDR3 DNA reads as TGTGCCAGCAGTTTCGGCAGGGGGGGCCCCCAGCATTTT. Its protein product is CASSFGRGGPQHF.

The chain employs TRBV5-1 and TRBJ2-6; the match to TRBD1 covers 12 bases. The V segment lost 4 bases and the J segment 4 bases; nucleotides outside the gene matches: 15. This CDR3 comprises 20 residues. CDR1 and CDR2 (germline): SGHRS, YFSETQ. The CDR3 sequence: CASSPTTGQGASLGANVLTF. The CDR3 bases are TGCGCCAGCAGCCCGACAACGGGACAGGGGGCAAGTCTGGGGGCCAACGTCCTGACTTTC.

This clonotype was observed a few times. The CDR3 protein is CASSFWDRGPEQYF. DNA for the CDR3: TGTGCCAGCAGCTTTTGGGACAGGGGGCCCGAGCAGTACTTC. The chain combines TRBV7-9 with TRBJ2-7; TRBD1 agrees at 12 bases. CDR1 is SEHNR, CDR2 FQNEAQ, per germline (reference sequence). V shed 3 bases and J 6 bases; nucleotides not matched to a gene: 3. This CDR3 is built from 14 residues.

This clonotype showed up just a few times. The chain combines TRBV20-1 with TRBJ2-5, with TRBD1 identical over 11 bases. Germline V lookup: CDR1 DFQATT, CDR2 SNEGSKA (reference sequence). This CDR3 region has 16 residues. J lost 4 bases, V lost 6 bases, and 13 bases had no gene match. CDR3 protein: CSAFLTGTGGRETQYF. The CDR3 bases are TGCAGTGCCTTTCTAACCGGGACAGGGGGGCGAGAGACCCAGTACTTC.

This clonotype has at least ten counts. The chain couples TRBV6-6 to TRBJ1-5, with a tentative D call TRBD1 (5 bases). CDR1 is MNHNY, CDR2 SVGAGI, per germline (reference sequence). Trimming left V 2 bases short and J 0 bases short, with 17 bases between. This CDR3 contains 18 residues. The CDR3 DNA follows: TGTGCCAGCAGTTACCCGCAGACAGAAGACTATAGCAATCAGCCCCAGCATTTT. Translation: CASSYPQTEDYSNQPQHF.

CDR3 amino acids: CSASGSGLDVSYNEQFF. The DNA for the CDR3 is TGCAGTGCTAGCGGCAGTGGGCTTGACGTTTCCTACAATGAGCAGTTCTTC. The chain joins TRBV20-1 to TRBJ2-1; no clear D. The CDR3 spans 17 residues. Germline CDR1 DFQATT, CDR2 SNEGSKA (reference sequence). Trimming shortened V by 3 bases and J by 1 base, and 19 bases separated the two germline ends.

This clonotype was seen more than once but under ten times. The V gene is TRBV18, the J gene TRBJ2-5; D is uncertain. Germline-derived CDR1 and CDR2 are KGHSH and LQKENI. This CDR3 comprises 14 residues. The germline V and J ends were trimmed by 4 bases and 2 bases, with 11 bases remaining between them. The CDR3 region is CASSLLDEQETQYF. The CDR3, as DNA: TGTGCCAGCTCACTTCTCGACGAACAAGAGACCCAGTACTTC. The full variable domain, rest sourced from reference TRBV18 and TRBJ2-5, is NAGVMQNPRHLVRRRGQEARLRCSPMKGHSHVYWYRQLPEEGLKFMVYLQKENIIDESGMPKERFSAEFPKEGPSILRIQQVVRGDSAAYFCASSLLDEQETQYFGPGTRLLVL.